This T cell receptor beta chain was identified in a study of T cells in Graves' hyperthyroidism and ophthalmopathy. The source material, RNA transcripts, was used to amplify TCR beta CDR3 regions. During a first-round RT-PCR of the TCR CDR3, the HTBI primer set was used. TCRdb ran MiXCR on the multiplex PCR reads and lists one entry per CDR3 protein. The sample shows a few hundred thousand distinct CDR3 sequences, 20% to 25% of them seen only once. V gave up 0 bases and J gave up 0 bases, with 9 bases separating them. Looked up from germline, CDR1 is SGHAT and CDR2 is FQNNGV. The CDR3 is 15 amino acids. Diagnoses were made from clinical symptoms, serum measures (thyroxine and TRAb), thyroid ultrasound and orbital computed tomography. The PBMCs were sourced from fresh peripheral blood (about 9.7 ml). Whole-study findings and limits: Also found in blood were most expanded thyroid clonotypes above 0.001.

Remarks on this clonotype: Its antigen remains unknown.

The sequencing input was blood. The J gene is TRBJ2-7, the V gene TRBV11-2; D unclear. The source of this sequence is a man aged 25 to 40 with Graves' ophthalmopathy. This CDR3 is CASSLDGRASYEQYF. The CDR3 coding sequence is TGTGCCAGCAGCTTAGATGGGCGAGCCTCCTACGAGCAGTACTTC.